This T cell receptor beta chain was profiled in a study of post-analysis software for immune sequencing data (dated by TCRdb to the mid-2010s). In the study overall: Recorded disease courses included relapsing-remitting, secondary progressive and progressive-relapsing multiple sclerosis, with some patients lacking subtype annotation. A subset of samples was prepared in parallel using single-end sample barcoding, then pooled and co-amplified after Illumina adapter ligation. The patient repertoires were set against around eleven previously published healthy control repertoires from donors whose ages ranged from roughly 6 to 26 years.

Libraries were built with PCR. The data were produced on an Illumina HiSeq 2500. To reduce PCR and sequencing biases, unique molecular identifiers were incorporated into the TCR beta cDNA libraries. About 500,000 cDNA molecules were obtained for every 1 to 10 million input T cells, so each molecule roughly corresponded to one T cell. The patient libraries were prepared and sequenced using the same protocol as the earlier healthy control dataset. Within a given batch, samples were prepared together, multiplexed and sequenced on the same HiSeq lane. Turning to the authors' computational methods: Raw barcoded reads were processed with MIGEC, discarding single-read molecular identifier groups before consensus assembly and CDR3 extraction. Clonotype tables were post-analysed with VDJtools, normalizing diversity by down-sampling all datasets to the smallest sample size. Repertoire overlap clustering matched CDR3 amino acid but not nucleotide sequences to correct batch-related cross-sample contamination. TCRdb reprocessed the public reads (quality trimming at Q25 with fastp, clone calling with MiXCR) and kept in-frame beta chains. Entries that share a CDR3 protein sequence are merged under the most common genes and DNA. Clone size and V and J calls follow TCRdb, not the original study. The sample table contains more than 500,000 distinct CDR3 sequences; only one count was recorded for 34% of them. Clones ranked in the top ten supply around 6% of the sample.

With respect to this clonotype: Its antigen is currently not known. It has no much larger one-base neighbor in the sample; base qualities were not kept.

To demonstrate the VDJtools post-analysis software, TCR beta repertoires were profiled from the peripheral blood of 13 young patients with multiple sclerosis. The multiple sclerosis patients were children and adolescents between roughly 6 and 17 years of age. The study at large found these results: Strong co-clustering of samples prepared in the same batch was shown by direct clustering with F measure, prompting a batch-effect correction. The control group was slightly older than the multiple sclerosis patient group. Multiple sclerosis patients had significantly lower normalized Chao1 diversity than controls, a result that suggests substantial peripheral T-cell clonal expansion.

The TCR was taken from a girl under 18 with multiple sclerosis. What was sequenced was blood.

The DNA is as follows: TGTGCCAGCAGCCAAGTTTCCGAGACCCAGTACTTC. The resulting protein is CASSQVSETQYF. The chain couples TRBV3-1 to TRBJ2-5, with the D gene not clear enough to name. Between the V and J ends, shortened by 1 base and 5 bases respectively, the junction contains 5 bases. There are 12 amino acids in the CDR3, from cysteine to phenylalanine inclusive. Only the CDR3 part of the read is kept: 36 bases, read in frame from the first base. CDR1 and CDR2 are drawn from the germline V gene (reference sequence): LGHDT, YNNKEL.